Shown below are 15 T cell receptor beta chains from a single sample sequenced in a study of shared clonotypes between healthy human individuals (dated by TCRdb to the early 2020s). The library was prepared using the immunoSEQ multiplex PCR assay. The table comes from immuneACCESS by way of TCRdb, which keeps in-frame sequences with V and J called. Part of the clones is missing from these tables; in studies checked, under half for an unresolved V gene and the rest for unknown reasons. Within this sample are 650,000 to 800,000 clones, with over 60% of them counted one time only. Together, the top ten hold more than 1.5% of the sample. Sequenced: memory CD4+ T cells sorted from blood. What this sample's cell subset or site label stands for: CD45RA-negative fraction. These receptors were obtained from a young woman in good health.

V gene TRBV7-9 combines with J gene TRBJ1-2, with 7 nucleotides matching TRBD1. With 5 bases clipped from V and 8 bases from J, the junction kept 8 bases outside the gene matches. This CDR3 is built from 13 residues. Germline loops: CDR1 SEHNR, CDR2 FQNEAQ (reference sequence). DNA of the CDR3: TGTGCCAGCAGCCCGGGACAGAGAGAGGGCTACACCTTC. Amino acid sequence: CASSPGQREGYTF.

Of note for this clone: The sample holds other DNA sequences that translate to the same CDR3. The rearrangement links TRBV7-2 to TRBJ2-2; D possibly corresponds to TRBD2 (5 bases). The CDR3 has 15 amino acids. V was cut by 1 base and J by 8 bases, with 14 bases left in between. Germline-derived CDR1 and CDR2 are SGHTA and FQGNSA. CDR3 protein: CASSLVLDRTGELFF. The CDR3, as DNA: TGTGCCAGCAGCTTAGTATTAGATAGGACTGGGGAGCTGTTTTTT.

This rearrangement joins TRBV19 to TRBJ1-3; D not certain. Germline CDR1 is LNHDA and CDR2 is SQIVND (reference sequence). The CDR3 extends over 15 amino acids. Trimming pared 3 bases from V and 2 bases from J, leaving 11 bases between. The CDR3 nucleotides are TGTGCCAGTAGTATTCTTCGATCCGCTGGAAACACCATATATTTT. It specifies CASSILRSAGNTIYF.

The chain joins TRBV10-3 to TRBJ2-3, with TRBD2 matching over 9 bases. J lost 3 bases, V lost 10 bases, and 5 bases had no gene match. From germline, CDR1 is ENHRY and CDR2 SYGVKD. The CDR3 length is 13 residues. CDR3 sequence (DNA): TGTGCCACCACGGGACTAGCAACAGATACGCAGTATTTT. Its translation is CATTGLATDTQYF.

This sequence joins TRBV2 and TRBJ2-6; the D is unclear. CDR1 and CDR2 (germline): SNHLY, FYNNEI. Trimming pared 6 bases from V and 2 bases from J, leaving 8 bases between. This CDR3 region has 14 residues. Written as DNA, the CDR3 is TGTGCCAGCAGGGCGGAGACTGGGGCCAACGTCCTGACTTTC. Amino acid sequence: CASRAETGANVLTF.

In its sample, this clone was seen once. CDR3 DNA sequence: TGCGCCAGCAGCTCCCTACCAGTAGCGGGAGCCACCTACGAGCAGTACTTC. Translating gives CASSSLPVAGATYEQYF. V gene TRBV5-1 combines with J gene TRBJ2-7; TRBD2 matches at 9 bases. After removal of 3 bases from V and 2 bases from J, the junction contained 12 bases not matched to a gene. The CDR3 totals 17 residues. Germline CDR1 reads SGHRS; CDR2 reads YFSETQ.

This chain connects TRBV5-1 to TRBJ2-1; 7 nucleotides match TRBD1. The CDR3 has 15 amino acids. The germline gives CDR1 SGHRS, CDR2 YFSETQ. Unmatched junction bases numbered 6, after V lost 4 bases and J lost 2 bases. The CDR3 protein is CASSTGQATYNEQFF. CDR3 sequence (DNA): TGCGCCAGCAGCACCGGACAGGCCACCTACAATGAGCAGTTCTTC. The full variable domain, rest sourced from reference TRBV5-1 and TRBJ2-1, is KAGVTQTPRYLIKTRGQQVTLSCSPISGHRSVSWYQQTPGQGLQFLFEYFSETQRNKGNFPGRFSGRQFSNSRSEMNVSTLELGDSALYLCASSTGQATYNEQFFGPGTRLTVL.

CDR3 sequence (DNA): TGTGCCAGCAGTGAATCGAACAGGCTTCTGGATACGCAGTATTTT. It yields the protein CASSESNRLLDTQYF. The chain uses TRBV25-1 and TRBJ2-3, with D maybe TRBD1 (5 bases). Trimming took 1 base from V and 6 from J, leaving 14 bases between them. Germline-derived CDR1 and CDR2 are MGHDK and SYGVNS. This CDR3 comprises 15 residues.

This chain joins TRBV25-1 and TRBJ2-2; no clear D. Germline CDR1 and CDR2: MGHDK and SYGVNS. V shed 2 bases and J shed 7 bases, with 23 bases lying between them. The CDR3 loop spans 18 amino acids. As DNA, the CDR3 is TGTGCCAGCAGTGAAATGGAACTCGGTATGATTTACAGCGGGGAGCTGTTTTTT. This sequence encodes CASSEMELGMIYSGELFF.

This chain links TRBV7-9 with TRBJ2-1, with TRBD2 matching over 10 bases. The germline gives CDR1 SEHNR, CDR2 FQNEAQ (reference sequence). This CDR3 is built from 16 residues. Germline trimming cut 0 bases from V and 6 bases from J; bases unmatched to any gene: 5. For the CDR3, the DNA is TGTGCCAGCAGCTTAGCGCTAGCGGGAGTAGGCAATGAGCAGTTCTTC. It translates to CASSLALAGVGNEQFF.

V is TRBV18 and J is TRBJ2-7; D gene uncertain. The CDR3 consists of 13 residues. The germline V and J ends were trimmed by 4 bases and 2 bases, with 9 bases remaining between them. Germline V gene data show CDR1 as KGHSH and CDR2 as LQKENI. The CDR3 protein is CASSRDETYEQYF. CDR3 DNA: TGTGCCAGCTCACGGGATGAGACCTACGAGCAGTACTTC.

This chain connects TRBV7-9 to TRBJ2-1, with D hard to call. CDR3 length: 15 residues. V was pared by 2 bases and J by 4 bases, with 12 bases between. Germline V lookup: CDR1 SEHNR, CDR2 FQNEAQ (reference sequence). The CDR3 sequence is CASSLPRVAYNEQFF. CDR3 sequence (DNA): TGTGCCAGCAGCTTACCACGGGTGGCGTACAATGAGCAGTTCTTC.

The chain uses TRBV5-4 and TRBJ2-7; D uncertain. The CDR3 is 13 amino acids. The V and J ends lost 3 bases and 6 bases respectively, with 13 bases between them. Germline V gene data show CDR1 as SGHNT and CDR2 as YYREEE (reference sequence). The CDR3 protein is CASSSLAAAEQYF. The CDR3 DNA sequence: TGTGCCAGCAGCTCGCTGGCCGCTGCCGAGCAGTACTTC.

V usage is TRBV11-2 and J usage is TRBJ2-7; 11 nucleotides align to TRBD2. V lost 5 bases to trimming and J lost 3 bases; unmatched junction nucleotides: 12. From germline, CDR1 is SGHAT and CDR2 FQNNGV. This CDR3 is built from 17 residues. CDR3 amino acids: CASSLAASSGGFYEQYF. The CDR3, as DNA: TGTGCCAGCAGCCTCGCCGCCTCTAGCGGGGGGTTCTACGAGCAGTACTTC.

The V call is TRBV2, the J call TRBJ2-1; 7 bases agree with TRBD2. CDR1 is SNHLY, CDR2 FYNNEI, per germline. After removal of 4 bases from V and 2 bases from J, the junction contained 2 bases not matched to a gene. CDR3 size: 14 residues. In DNA, the CDR3 is TGTGCCAGCAGTGTAGCGGGCCCCTACAATGAGCAGTTCTTC. The encoded protein is CASSVAGPYNEQFF.